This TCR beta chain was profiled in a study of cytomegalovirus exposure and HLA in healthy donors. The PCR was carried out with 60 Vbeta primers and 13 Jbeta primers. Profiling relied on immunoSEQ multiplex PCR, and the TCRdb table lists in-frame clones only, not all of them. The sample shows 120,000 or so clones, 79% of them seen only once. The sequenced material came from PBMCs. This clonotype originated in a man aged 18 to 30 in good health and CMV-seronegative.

The CDR3 sequence: CASSPVRDITEAFF. CDR3 DNA sequence: TGTGCCAGCAGCCCAGTCCGGGATATCACTGAAGCTTTCTTT. The gene calls are TRBV7-9 and TRBJ1-1, with D unresolved. Germline CDR1 and CDR2: SEHNR and FQNEAQ (reference sequence). This CDR3 region has 14 residues. V was cut by 5 bases and J by 4 bases, with 14 bases left in between.